The entry below describes one T cell receptor (beta chain). This clone has only one observation. It has no known antigen specificity. The record has no base qualities; no much larger clone is one base away. Receptor amplification or capture employed the immunoSEQ multiplex PCR assay. The multiplex PCR relied on a mix of 60 forward primers for TCR Vbeta segments and 13 reverse primers for TCR Jbeta segments. The CDR3 region of rearranged TCR beta genes was amplified from genomic DNA with a multiplex PCR assay. The amplified TCR beta libraries were sequenced on the Illumina HiSeq System as 87-base-pair reads. In the source study's methods: In a later analysis, tens of millions of unique TCR beta chains were counted across the 650 to 700 repertoires, and approximately 11 million of these chains were shared by at least two donors. Raw reads were error-corrected and collapsed into unique sequences by a nearest-neighbor algorithm in which closely related sequences were merged to remove PCR and sequencing errors. To assign V, D and J gene segments, CDR3 sequences were aligned to IMGT reference sequences. For a sequence to be retained, at least a six-nucleotide match to both a V gene segment and a J gene segment was required. Rearrangements were called productive when the CDR3 lacked stop codons and stayed in frame with V and J; all others were non-productive. Following IMGT convention, CDR3 was defined as the stretch from the second conserved V-encoded cysteine up to the conserved J-encoded phenylalanine. Sequences without an unambiguous match to a single V gene segment were excluded from the earlier analysis of about 600 of the donors. In an earlier analysis of some 590 of the donors, a V segment was called functional when productive rearrangements were above 56.7%, and segregating when the standard deviation between donors exceeded 5%. To diagnose cytomegalovirus status from the catalog of TCR beta chain sequences, a statistical classification framework was built. In a later analysis, TCR nucleotide sequences were compared against IMGT/GENE-DB human TR gene sequences so that V and J genes could be assigned. Using the TCRdist pipeline, a later analysis assigned CDR3 sequences along with most-parsimonious VDJ recombination scenarios. In a later analysis, each TCR beta chain was defined by its CDR3 amino acid sequence together with its V-gene family, and reads without a unique V-gene family were excluded. A later analysis removed 600 or so highly shared, low-generation-probability nucleotide sequences to deal with suspected cross-contamination and a sequencing artifact. A later analysis calculated a clonal expansion index for each public chain from normalized within-repertoire ranks of inferred template counts. Generation probabilities in a later analysis came from a VDJ recombination model fitted to out-of-frame rearrangements, and those results were checked against IGoR. In a later analysis, hypergeometric tests were used to score TCR-TCR, TCR-HLA and TCR-CMV co-occurrence, with a repertoire-size bias correction applied to TCR pairs. False discovery rates were estimated in a later analysis by permuting HLA or CMV assignments 20 times. In a later analysis, co-occurring TCRs were grouped with DBSCAN, and TCRdist sequence similarity was added when clustering was performed within HLA-allele-positive subsets. Repertoires with fewer than 30,000 or more than 120,000 public chains, plus five repertoires with anomalous nucleotide sharing, were excluded from co-occurrence clustering. The source is immuneACCESS, and TCRdb retained only in-frame sequences with V and J called. Part of the clones is not carried over; for the studies checked, unresolved V genes explain less than half of this, and the remainder is unexplained. V and J calls and clone size are given by that table; D and trimming were obtained from the DNA. The sample contains 85,000 to 130,000 clones, around 80% of them found a single time. The ten largest clones add up to more than 2% of the sample.

CDR1 is given as SGHNT and CDR2 as YYREEE, both from the germline V gene (reference sequence). V is reduced by 5 bases and J by 4 bases, leaving a spacing of 18 bases between them. The CDR3 starts with the cysteine, ends with the phenylalanine, and has 15 residues. The retained sequence is limited to the CDR3, 45 bases, with the frame set at the first base. The sample comes from a study of cytomegalovirus exposure and HLA in healthy donors (dated by TCRdb to between 2016 and 2019). For context, the study as a whole: An earlier analysis of approximately 640 of the donors reported 250 to 350 Gb of sequence data and 100 million to 140 million unique TCR beta sequences from 150 million to 200 million T cells. To predict cytomegalovirus infection status, the study combined high-throughput TCR immunosequencing, statistical association of individual TCRs with disease status, and machine learning. A later analysis re-examined previously published TCR beta repertoires from around 670 donors and added high-resolution HLA genotyping to investigate patterns of TCR occurrence. The genetic ancestry cluster associated with self-reported Caucasian donors included about 81% of the roughly 400 genotyped donors. The T cell repertoires of around 670 subjects were profiled by immunosequencing and related to cytomegalovirus serostatus. The study aimed to test whether cataloging public T cell receptors could reveal signatures of past pathogen exposure. An early release that covered 640 HLA-typed donors contained approximately 300 gigabases of sequencing data and 75 million to 100 million unique TCR sequences. Genome-wide SNP genotypes for about three fifths of the roughly 700 donors were used in a later genetic analysis, which treated that subset as a discovery cohort. All discovery cohort repertoires had been generated using a single sequencing platform. Among some 400 genotyped donors of the cohort, an average of approximately 230,000 unique TCR beta nucleotide sequences were sequenced per donor, roughly a sixth of them non-productive. Along with the approximately 600-subject first cohort, a separate validation cohort of over a hundred different subjects was used. The number of typed donors differed by locus: roughly 629-640 for A, B, C, DRB1 and DQB1; 500 to 550 for DQA1; some 590 for DPA1; and roughly 490 for DPB1. In an earlier analysis of 550 to 700 of the donors, high-throughput TCR beta sequencing was used to judge whether each TCR beta V gene segment behaved as functional or pseudogenic. Roughly 5 DR-DQ haplotypes were handled as single units for association and clustering, since linkage in the cohort was strong. The later analysis used no new phenotypic data to find candidate immune exposures, relying instead on TCR beta sequences and their occurrence across donors. Alongside the repertoire data, information on donor age, sex, ethnicity and CMV serostatus was compiled. HLA typing covered class I and class II loci at four-digit resolution.

Points the paper makes about the study in general: In this cohort, only TCR beta chains were sequenced, and detectable features were limited by the absence of alpha or paired-chain data. In a later analysis, most CMV-associated TCR beta chains were found to appear HLA-restricted, with HLA associations seemingly driven largely by CMV exposure. Some IMGT-functional V segments, including TRBV6-2 and TRBV6-3, could not be told apart with the 87-base-pair reads, so those segments were excluded. A later analysis found that HLA-associated TCR beta chains were more clonally expanded and had lower generation probabilities than equally common non-associated chains. The study listed 150 to 200 TCR beta chains as associated with cytomegalovirus. Compared with the roughly 710-donor mean, donors in an Asian-associated ancestry cluster had fewer N-insertions in productive TCRs, according to a later genetic analysis. The authors suggested that the approach could potentially be extended to other disease states and immunological phenotypes. While some public TCRs were present in many individuals, most TCR sequences turned up only very rarely across donors. Sequencing depth was assumed to be roughly uniform across donors in the presence/absence analyses, though that assumption may not hold. In a later analysis, the rate of TCR association differed among HLA loci, with DRB1 alleles having the most associated TCRs and HLA-C alleles having the fewest. In a later analysis, several top co-occurrence clusters were reported to appear linked to parvovirus B19, influenza, CMV and Epstein-Barr virus. An association between a missense DCLRE1C variant and V-gene and J-gene trimming of TCR beta chains was found in a later genetic analysis and replicated in an independent cohort. A further reported finding was that TCR beta sequences accurately predicted the HLA-A and HLA-B alleles for most subjects in the first cohort. When HLA alleles, especially DR and DQ, strongly co-occurred, attributing TCR associations to individual alleles was difficult. Cytomegalovirus status was reported to be diagnosed by the classifier with high specificity and sensitivity in both the original and validation cohorts. HLA typing was unavailable for some donors at each locus, so association tests used only the typed subset. For the cohort, immune exposure information was limited to CMV serostatus. Fewer than 20 rarely observed V segments, including chromosome 9 orphons, were excluded from the earlier analysis of about 500 of the donors because counts were too low. Correlated functional status among segregating V segments might reflect linkage disequilibrium, but an unknown experimental factor could not be ruled out. In an earlier analysis of around 600 of the donors, most TCR beta V segments appeared in productive rearrangements about 87% or about 30% of the time, broadly matching IMGT annotations. A cluster of highly shared sequence variants was judged likely to be a technical artifact of the sequencing pipeline. Three of the identified cytomegalovirus-associated TCR beta chains were confirmed in vitro to be specific for cytomegalovirus antigens. In a later analysis, some 18,000 TCR beta sequences were associated with specific HLA alleles at a false discovery rate of 0.05.

The cohort comprised more than 550 healthy bone marrow donors. At the time of sampling, all cohort members were nominally healthy, though unrecorded immune exposures were likely present. The donor was CMV seronegative and belonged to the group of 320 or so seronegative cohort members. Every donor gave a peripheral blood sample, and the peripheral blood mononuclear cells from that sample were used for TCR beta sequencing. The Qiagen DNeasy Blood Extraction Kit was used to extract genomic DNA from the blood cell samples. The V gene is TRBV5-4 and the J gene is TRBJ1-1; the best D guess is TRBD1, with 6 bases matching. What was sequenced was PBMCs. The sequence came from a man aged 40-55 years in good health and CMV-seronegative. Read as DNA, the sequence is TGTGCCAGCAGGTCAGGGGATAGATCCGGCACTGAAGCTTTCTTT. Protein translation: CASRSGDRSGTEAFF. The CDR3 plus the reference TRBV5-4 and TRBJ1-1 genes for the other parts give the full variable domain: ETGVTQSPTHLIKTRGQQVTLRCSSQSGHNTVSWYQQALGQGPQFIFQYYREEENGRGNFPPRFSGLQFPNYSSELNVNALELDDSALYLCASRSGDRSGTEAFFGQGTRLTVV.